These 8 T cell receptor beta chains came from one sample sequenced in a study of blood T cell repertoires in COVID-19. Sequenced by immunoSEQ multiplex PCR; TCRdb stores in-frame clones only, minus some. The table has approximately 76,000 clones, around 83% seen once. Sequencing was done on a sample of peripheral blood. Receptors originate from a woman older than 75 with active or convalescent COVID-19.

There are a few counts of this clone. V gene TRBV19 combines with J gene TRBJ2-1; 9 bases line up with TRBD1. V gave up 0 bases and J gave up 8 bases; unmatched junction bases: 5. The germline V gene encodes CDR1 LNHDA and CDR2 SQIVND (reference sequence). The CDR3 runs 15 residues. This CDR3 is CASSIEGTGSDEQFF. The CDR3 DNA follows: TGTGCCAGTAGTATAGAGGGGACAGGGTCGGATGAGCAGTTCTTC.

V is TRBV6-5 and J is TRBJ1-1; D remains ambiguous. V lost 5 bases and J 3 bases, leaving 7 bases between the germline ends. This CDR3 contains 12 residues. Germline V gene sequence: CDR1 MNHEY, CDR2 SVGAGI. This CDR3 is CASSKLDTEAFF. DNA of the CDR3: TGTGCCAGCAGTAAGTTAGACACTGAAGCTTTCTTT.

The CDR3 DNA reads as TGCGCCAGCAGCCAAGGTAGCGGGGGGGCGGATACGCAGTATTTT. Translation gives CASSQGSGGADTQYF. The V call is TRBV4-3, the J call TRBJ2-3; 11 bases align to TRBD2. The CDR3 runs to 15 residues. The germline V gene encodes CDR1 LGHNA and CDR2 YSLEER. V was clipped by 1 base and J by 6 bases; unmatched bases: 3.

The rearrangement links TRBV3-1 (or the pseudogene TRBV3-2) to TRBJ2-5; possibly TRBD2 for D (6 bases). CDR1 and CDR2 from the germline V gene are LGHDT and YNNKEL (reference sequence). The CDR3 loop spans 13 amino acids. The germline V and J ends were trimmed by 6 bases and 4 bases, with 12 bases remaining between them. The CDR3 loop is CASRPTSSETQYF. The CDR3 DNA reads TGTGCCAGCAGGCCAACTAGCTCAGAGACCCAGTACTTC.

V gene TRBV18 combines with J gene TRBJ2-7, with no clear D. The CDR3 runs 14 residues. V lost 4 bases to trimming and J lost 0 bases, with 10 bases between them. Per germline, CDR1 KGHSH and CDR2 LQKENI. CDR3 protein: CASSLGTVSYEQYF. The DNA for the CDR3 is TGTGCCAGCTCACTGGGTACAGTCTCCTACGAGCAGTACTTC.

CDR3 in amino acids: CASSLGQGYETQYF. CDR3 bases: TGCGCCAGCAGCTTGGGGCAGGGGTACGAGACCCAGTACTTC. V is TRBV5-1 and J is TRBJ2-5, with D possibly TRBD1 on 6 matching bases. V lost 0 bases and J 5 bases, leaving 11 bases between the germline ends. CDR1 and CDR2 from the germline V gene are SGHRS and YFSETQ. The CDR3 sequence is 14 residues long.

The V and J genes are TRBV18 and TRBJ2-5; perhaps TRBD2 as D (6 bases). Trimming pared 2 bases from V and 5 bases from J, leaving 15 bases between. Germline CDR1 and CDR2: KGHSH and LQKENI. This CDR3 is 15 amino acids long. CDR3 nucleotides: TGTGCCAGCTCACCATCGGGGGTTACCCGGGAGACCCAGTACTTC. Protein sequence: CASSPSGVTRETQYF.

The V gene is TRBV5-1, the J gene TRBJ1-1; tentative D call: TRBD1 (5 bases). Germline-derived CDR1 and CDR2 are SGHRS and YFSETQ. The CDR3 sequence is 15 residues long. V lost 0 bases and J 4 bases, leaving 13 bases between the germline ends. CDR3: CASSLEGRNPTEAFF. CDR3 sequence (DNA): TGCGCCAGCAGCTTGGAGGGGAGGAACCCCACTGAAGCTTTCTTT.